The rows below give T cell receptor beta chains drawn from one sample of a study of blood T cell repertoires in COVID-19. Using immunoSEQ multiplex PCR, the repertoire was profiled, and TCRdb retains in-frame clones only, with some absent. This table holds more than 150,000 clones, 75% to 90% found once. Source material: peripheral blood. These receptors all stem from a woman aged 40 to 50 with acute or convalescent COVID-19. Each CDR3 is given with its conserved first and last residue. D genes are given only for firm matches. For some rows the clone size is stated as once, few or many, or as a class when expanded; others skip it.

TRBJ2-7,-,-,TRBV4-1,TGCGCCAGCAGCCCATTAAGGACTCCCCGCGAGCAGTACTTC,CASSPLRTPREQYF
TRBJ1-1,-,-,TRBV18,TGTGCCAGCTCACTGGCCCAGGGCAACACTGAAGCTTTCTTT,CASSLAQGNTEAFF
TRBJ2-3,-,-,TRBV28,TGTGCCAGCAGTTCAGCACGGGGGGCGGCGATCACAGATACGCAGTATTTT,CASSSARGAAITDTQYF
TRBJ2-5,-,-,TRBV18,TGTGCCAGCTCCACCCAGCAAGAGACCCAGTACTTC,CASSTQQETQYF
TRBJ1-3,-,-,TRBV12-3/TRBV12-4,TGTGCCAGCAGTCCAATTGGAAACACCATATATTTT,CASSPIGNTIYF
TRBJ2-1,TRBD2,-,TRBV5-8,TGTGCCAGCAGCTTGGGAGTGGGACTAGCGGGGAGCTCCTACAATGAGCAGTTCTTC,CASSLGVGLAGSSYNEQFF
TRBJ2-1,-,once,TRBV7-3,TGTGCCAGCAGCCCGATCGGGTCTAGAGGCTACAATGAGCAGTTCTTC,CASSPIGSRGYNEQFF
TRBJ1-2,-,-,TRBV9,TGTGCCAGCAGCGACCGACAGAGCTATGGCTACACCTTC,CASSDRQSYGYTF
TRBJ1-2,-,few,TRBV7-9,TGTGCCAGCAGCCCCACCGTTGAGTATGGTGGCTACACCTTC,CASSPTVEYGGYTF
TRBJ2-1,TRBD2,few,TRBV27,TGTGCCAGCAAAGGGAGGGTCGGCGCTGAGCAGTTCTTC,CASKGRVGAEQFF
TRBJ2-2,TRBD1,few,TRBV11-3,TGTGCCAGCAGCGGAGACAGGGCTCGGGACACCGGGGAGCTGTTTTTT,CASSGDRARDTGELFF
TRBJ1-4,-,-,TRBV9,TGTGCCAGCAGCGTAACTCCAACTAATGAAAAACTGTTTTTT,CASSVTPTNEKLFF
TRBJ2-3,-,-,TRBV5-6,TGTGCCAGCAGCCCAAGGGGGGGGCGGAGGGATACGCAGTATTTT,CASSPRGGRRDTQYF
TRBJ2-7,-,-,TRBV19,TGTGCCAGTAGTACTCGACAGGGTAGGGAGGACGAGCAGTACTTC,CASSTRQGREDEQYF
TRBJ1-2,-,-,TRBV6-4,TGTGCCAGCAGTGACTCGAGCAGGGGTTACGGCTACACCTTC,CASSDSSRGYGYTF
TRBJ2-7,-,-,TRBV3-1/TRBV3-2,TGTGCCAGCAGCCCGCAACAGGGCGCCGGTGGGATTAAGTACTTC,CASSPQQGAGGIKYF
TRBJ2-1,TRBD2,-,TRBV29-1,TGCAGCGTGACGGGACTACCGGCCTACAATGAGCAGTTCTTC,CSVTGLPAYNEQFF
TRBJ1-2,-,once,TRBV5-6,TGTGCCAGCAGCTTAGGACAGAGCTATGGCTACACCTTC,CASSLGQSYGYTF
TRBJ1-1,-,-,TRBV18,TGTGCCAGCTCACTGGACAGACAGAACACTGAAGCTTTCTTT,CASSLDRQNTEAFF
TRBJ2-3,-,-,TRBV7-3,TGTGCCAGCAGCTTAACCGCTACCTTCACAGATACGCAGTATTTT,CASSLTATFTDTQYF
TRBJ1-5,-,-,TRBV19,TGTGCCAGTAGTATAGTAAGGGACAATAATCAGCCCCAGCATTTT,CASSIVRDNNQPQHF
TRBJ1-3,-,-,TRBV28,TGTGCCAGCAGTTTATGGCTCGCGCGGGTTAGATCTGGAAACACCATATATTTT,CASSLWLARVRSGNTIYF
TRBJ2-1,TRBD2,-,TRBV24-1,TGTGCCACCAGTGATCCTCTTCGGGGCGGGAGGGTGGATGAGCAGTTCTTC,CATSDPLRGGRVDEQFF
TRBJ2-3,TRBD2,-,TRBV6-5,TGTGCCAGCAGTTACCTTGGGGGGGGGAGCACAGATACGCAGTATTTT,CASSYLGGGSTDTQYF
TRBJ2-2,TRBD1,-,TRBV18,TGTGCCAGCTCACCACAGGACAGGGGAATTATCGGGGAGCTGTTTTTT,CASSPQDRGIIGELFF
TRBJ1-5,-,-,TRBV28,TGTGCCAGCAGTTTTACCGGTCAGCCCCAGCATTTT,CASSFTGQPQHF